The T cell receptor beta chain under discussion was sequenced for a study of cytomegalovirus exposure and HLA in healthy donors. At the level of the study: Within the Caucasian-associated ancestry cluster were approximately 77% of the roughly 400 genotyped donors. Overall study findings and caveats: Within an earlier analysis, most TCR beta V segments proved productive either about 87% or about 30% of the time.

In regard to this clone: The antigen is unknown. An end of the junction differs from the germline gene, which may be a read error.

Primers: 60 Vbeta forward and 13 Jbeta reverse. Produced via immunoSEQ multiplex PCR; TCRdb's table is partial and in-frame only. The repertoire holds roughly 190,000 clones, with roughly 87% as singletons. Sequencing was carried out using PBMCs. The TCR sequence derives from a boy aged 2 to 10 in good health and CMV-seronegative.

The CDR3 sequence is CASSDSRLGKSGANVLAF. The CDR3 DNA reads TGTGCCAGCAGTGACTCTCGGTTGGGGAAGTCTGGGGCCAACGTCCTGGCTTTC. The chain links TRBV6-4 to TRBJ2-6; the D gene is possibly TRBD1 (5 bases). CDR3 length: 18 residues. CDR1 MRHNA and CDR2 SNTAGT come from the germline V gene.